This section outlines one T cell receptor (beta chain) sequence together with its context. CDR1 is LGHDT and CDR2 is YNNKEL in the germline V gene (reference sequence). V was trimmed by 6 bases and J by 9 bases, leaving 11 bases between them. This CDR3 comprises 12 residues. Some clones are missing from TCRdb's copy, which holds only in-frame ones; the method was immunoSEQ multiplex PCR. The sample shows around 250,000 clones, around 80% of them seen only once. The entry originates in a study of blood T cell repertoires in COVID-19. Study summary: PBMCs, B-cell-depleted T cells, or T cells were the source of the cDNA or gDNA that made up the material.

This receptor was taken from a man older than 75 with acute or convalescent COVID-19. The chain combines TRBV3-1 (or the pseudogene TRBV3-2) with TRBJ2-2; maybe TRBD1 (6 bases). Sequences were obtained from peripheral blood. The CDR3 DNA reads TGTGCCAGCAGAACAGGGAACAGGGAGCTGTTTTTT. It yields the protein CASRTGNRELFF.